The 23 T cell receptor beta chains reported below all come from one sample, sequenced in a study of T cells in Graves' hyperthyroidism and ophthalmopathy. Researchers took RNA transcripts and amplified the TCR beta CDR3 regions from them. HTBI primers were employed in a first-round RT-PCR of the TCR CDR3. One entry per CDR3 protein, called by TCRdb with MiXCR from the multiplex PCR reads. The sample lists approximately 510,000 distinct CDR3 sequences; roughly 20% were seen once. The specimen sequenced was blood. These receptors all come from a man aged 18 to 30 with Graves' hyperthyroidism.

This clonotype was recorded at least ten times. The chain is built from TRBV19 and TRBJ1-1; no clear D. Per germline, CDR1 LNHDA and CDR2 SQIVND (reference sequence). The CDR3 is 13 amino acids. V dropped 3 bases and J dropped 2 bases, with 7 bases sitting between them. CDR3 in amino acids: CASSMADNTEAFF. The CDR3 DNA is TGTGCCAGTAGTATGGCCGACAACACTGAAGCTTTCTTT.

In this sample, this clonotype turned up a few times. This may be a read error, as it is one base from a much larger clone. This rearrangement joins TRBV11-2 to TRBJ2-7; 10 bases line up with TRBD2. This CDR3 has 15 residues. V shed 7 bases and J 1 base; nucleotides not matched to a gene: 7. Germline CDR1 SGHAT, CDR2 FQNNGV. The CDR3 DNA reads TGTGCCAGCACTTTAACTAGCGGGGATTCCTACGAGCAGTACTTC. Translation gives CASTLTSGDSYEQYF.

This clonotype was detected ten times or more. The rearrangement links TRBV28 to TRBJ2-2; 10 nucleotides align to TRBD1. The junction had 5 bases not matched to a gene; V was cut back by 7 bases and J by 3 bases. Germline V gene sequence: CDR1 MDHEN, CDR2 SYDVKM. CDR3 size: 15 residues. CDR3 in DNA: TGTGCCAGCACCACCGGGACAGGGGACACCGGGGAGCTGTTTTTT. This sequence encodes CASTTGTGDTGELFF.

J is TRBJ2-5 and V is TRBV6-1, with 8 bases lining up with TRBD1. This CDR3 is built from 16 residues. Germline V gives CDR1 MNHNS, CDR2 SASEGT. With 10 bases clipped from V and 4 bases from J, the junction kept 17 bases outside the gene matches. For the CDR3, the DNA is TGTGCCACCACGAGGAGAACGACAGGGGCGAGAGAGACCCAGTACTTC. Protein: CATTRRTTGARETQYF.

This clonotype was picked up many times. This sequence joins TRBV19 and TRBJ2-5; D not certain. CDR3 size: 13 residues. CDR1 and CDR2 from the germline V gene are LNHDA and SQIVND (reference sequence). Trimming pared 1 base from V and 5 bases from J, leaving 8 bases between. The CDR3: CASSIVGMETQYF. CDR3 in DNA: TGTGCCAGTAGTATAGTAGGGATGGAGACCCAGTACTTC.

This clonotype was seen ten or more times. The chain carries TRBV5-1 and TRBJ2-5; D might be TRBD2 (6 bases). The CDR3 contains 16 residues. Trimming stripped 4 bases from V and 4 bases from J, with 20 bases between. Germline CDR1 is SGHRS and CDR2 is YFSETQ. The CDR3: CASSPRRDSFSETQYF. The CDR3, as DNA: TGCGCCAGCAGCCCCCGGCGGGACTCGTTTTCAGAGACCCAGTACTTC.

Ten or more counts support this clonotype. The chain carries TRBV11-2 and TRBJ2-7, with D perhaps matching TRBD1 (5 bases). From germline, CDR1 is SGHAT and CDR2 FQNNGV. The V and J ends lost 5 bases and 5 bases respectively, with 16 bases between them. This CDR3 comprises 14 residues. The CDR3 DNA follows: TGTGCCAGCAGCCCTGTGGCAGGGAACCACGAGCAGTACTTC. Amino acids: CASSPVAGNHEQYF.

Ten or more counts support this clonotype. The rearrangement uses TRBV6-5 and TRBJ1-1; D is uncertain. The V and J ends lost 0 bases and 0 bases respectively, with 8 bases between them. Looked up from germline, CDR1 is MNHEY and CDR2 is SVGAGI. The CDR3 totals 15 residues. This CDR3 reads CASSYSASLNTEAFF. The CDR3 nucleotides read TGTGCCAGCAGTTACTCCGCCAGTCTGAACACTGAAGCTTTCTTT.

This clonotype was observed many times. This chain connects TRBV20-1 to TRBJ1-1, with TRBD1 matching 9 bases. The CDR3 has 13 residues. Germline-derived CDR1 and CDR2 are DFQATT and SNEGSKA (reference sequence). V shed 6 bases, J shed 3 bases, and the junction held 5 bases outside the gene matches. This CDR3 reads CSARRTGDTEAFF. DNA for the CDR3: TGCAGTGCGCGCAGGACAGGGGACACTGAAGCTTTCTTT.

This clonotype occurred many times. The chain couples TRBV20-1 to TRBJ1-1, with D tentatively TRBD1 (6 bases). The germline V and J ends were trimmed by 1 base and 3 bases, with 6 bases remaining between them. CDR3 length: 12 residues. Germline V lookup: CDR1 DFQATT, CDR2 SNEGSKA (reference sequence). The CDR3 reads CSARGGHTEAFF. The CDR3 DNA sequence: TGCAGTGCTAGAGGGGGGCACACTGAAGCTTTCTTT.

CDR3 region: CASNRQGTGTEAFF. The CDR3, as DNA: TGCGCCAGCAATAGACAGGGGACGGGAACTGAAGCTTTCTTT. The chain is built from TRBV5-1 and TRBJ1-1; 8 bases fit TRBD1. Losses at the gene ends were 6 bases for V and 5 bases for J; bases not matched to a gene: 9. The length of the CDR3 is 14 residues. The germline V gene encodes CDR1 SGHRS and CDR2 YFSETQ.

In this sample, this clonotype turned up a few times. One junction end disagrees with the germline gene, perhaps due to a read error. The rearrangement uses TRBV11-1 and TRBJ1-2, with a tentative D call TRBD1 (6 bases). Germline lookup yields CDR1 SGHAT and CDR2 FQDESV (reference sequence). CDR3 length equals 16 residues. As DNA, the CDR3 is TGTGCCGGCAGCTTAGCTGGCCCAGGGGTTAAGCGTGGCTACACCTTC. This codes for CAGSLAGPGVKRGYTF.

This clonotype was recorded many times. This sequence joins TRBV2 and TRBJ1-1; D uncertain. The germline V and J ends were trimmed by 6 bases and 3 bases, with 11 bases remaining between them. The germline gives CDR1 SNHLY, CDR2 FYNNEI. The CDR3 has 13 residues. CDR3 sequence: CASRRAEDTEAFF. The CDR3 DNA sequence: TGTGCCAGCAGGAGGGCCGAGGACACTGAAGCTTTCTTT.

The CDR3 region has the DNA TGTGCCTGGGGACAGAACACTGAAGCTTTCTTT. Residues: CAWGQNTEAFF. The rearrangement uses TRBV30 and TRBJ1-1, with D perhaps TRBD1 (5 bases). Trimming took 5 bases from V and 1 from J, leaving 5 bases between them. Germline-derived CDR1 and CDR2 are GTSNPN and SVGIG (reference sequence). The CDR3 is made up of 11 amino acids.

In its sample, this clonotype was seen many times. The V gene is TRBV27, the J gene TRBJ1-1, with D tentatively TRBD1 (5 bases). The germline V gene encodes CDR1 MNHEY and CDR2 SMNVEV (reference sequence). The CDR3 spans 14 residues. V shed 6 bases and J shed 1 base, with 12 bases lying between them. The CDR3 reads CASSPVTGNTEAFF. The CDR3 coding sequence is TGTGCCAGCAGCCCTGTCACAGGGAACACTGAAGCTTTCTTT.

This clonotype appeared a few times. This chain uses TRBV12-3 or TRBV12-4 with TRBJ1-2, with 7 bases matching TRBD1. Trimming took 2 bases from V and 7 from J; bases not matched to a gene: 7. The length of the CDR3 is 14 residues. The CDR3 coding sequence is TGTGCCAGCAGTTTAAGAACAGGGGACTTTGGCTACACCTTC. It codes for CASSLRTGDFGYTF.

This chain connects TRBV6-1 to TRBJ2-2; 12 bases agree with TRBD2. The CDR3 length is 19 residues. V dropped 1 base and J dropped 3; count of bases not matched to a gene: 9. The germline gives CDR1 MNHNS, CDR2 SASEGT. CDR3 amino acids: CASSEVPSGRVLYTGELFF. CDR3 nucleotides: TGTGCCAGCAGTGAAGTACCTAGCGGGAGGGTTTTGTACACCGGGGAGCTGTTTTTT.

This clonotype was counted many times. As DNA, the CDR3 is TGTGCCATCAGTGGATCGAACACTGAAGCTTTCTTT. Translating gives CAISGSNTEAFF. V gene TRBV10-3 combines with J gene TRBJ1-1; no reliable D call. Germline V CDR1 and CDR2: ENHRY, SYGVKD. This CDR3 contains 12 residues. The V end was cut by 4 bases, the J end by 1 base, with 4 bases between.

CDR3 region: CASSQDPDRGYGYTF. The CDR3 DNA sequence: TGCGCCAGCAGCCAAGACCCCGACAGGGGCTATGGCTACACCTTC. This chain links TRBV4-1 with TRBJ1-2, with 8 bases aligning to TRBD1. After removal of 0 bases from V and 4 bases from J, the junction contained 4 bases not matched to a gene. This CDR3 is 15 amino acids long. Germline V CDR1 and CDR2: MGHRA, YSYEKL.

The rearrangement links TRBV9 to TRBJ2-7; the D gene is possibly TRBD1 (5 bases). CDR1 and CDR2 from the germline V gene are SGDLS and YYNGEE. The CDR3 length is 16 residues. V was trimmed by 4 bases and J by 2 bases, leaving 19 bases between them. The CDR3 sequence is CASSPGQGSPTYEQYF. The CDR3 bases are TGTGCCAGCAGCCCCGGACAAGGATCGCCTACCTACGAGCAGTACTTC.

This clonotype was recorded many times. The rearrangement links TRBV7-9 to TRBJ2-5; 9 bases are shared with TRBD1. In germline, CDR1 is SEHNR, CDR2 FQNEAQ (reference sequence). This CDR3 comprises 14 residues. V lost 4 bases and J lost 5; bases outside the gene matches: 5. The CDR3 DNA reads TGTGCCAGCAGCTGGACAGGGGAAGGCGAGACCCAGTACTTC. This gives the protein CASSWTGEGETQYF. The full variable domain, rest sourced from reference TRBV7-9 and TRBJ2-5, is DTGVSQNPRHKITKRGQNVTFRCDPISEHNRLYWYRQTLGQGPEFLTYFQNEAQLEKSRLLSDRFSAERPKGSFSTLEIQRTEQGDSAMYLCASSWTGEGETQYFGPGTRLLVL.

The J gene is TRBJ2-7, the V gene TRBV11-2; TRBD2 matches at 7 bases. J gave up 0 bases and V 8 bases, and 10 bases lay outside the gene matches. Germline assignment: CDR1 SGHAT and CDR2 FQNNGV. This CDR3 is built from 15 residues. CDR3 in amino acids: CASHTIAGNSYEQYF. In DNA form, the CDR3 reads TGTGCCAGCCATACGATAGCGGGCAACTCCTACGAGCAGTACTTC.

The V gene is TRBV6-2 or TRBV6-3, the J gene TRBJ1-1, with 7 bases lining up with TRBD1. Germline assignment: CDR1 MNHEY and CDR2 SVGEGT. The CDR3 length is 14 residues. V gave up 7 bases and J gave up 1 base; unmatched junction bases: 6. DNA for the CDR3: TGTGCCAGCAAGCGTAGGGACAGGAACACTGAAGCTTTCTTT. Amino acids: CASKRRDRNTEAFF.